The TCR beta chain under discussion was sequenced for a study of radiotherapy plus CTLA-4 blockade in lung cancer. Overall study: Of all patients, more than 15% responded objectively and about 30% showed disease control.

Concerning this clone itself: What it binds is not known.

In chemo-refractory metastatic non-small-cell lung cancer, patients got ipilimumab CTLA-4 blockade together with focal radiation. Study observations and caveats: The best prediction of response reportedly came from early blood T cell clone dynamics, with interferon-beta.

Only in-frame clones appear in the TCRdb table, and some are missing; sequencing was by immunoSEQ multiplex PCR. The sample contains approximately 35,000 clones, about 85% of which appear only once. V lost 2 bases and J 2 bases, leaving 5 bases between the germline ends. The germline V gene has CDR1 SEHNR and CDR2 FQNEAQ (reference sequence). The CDR3 runs to 13 residues. This sequence was found in a human donor with non-small cell lung cancer who had stable disease on radiotherapy plus ipilimumab. The sequencing used peripheral blood, collected from a patient treated with radiotherapy plus ipilimumab. The V call is TRBV7-9, the J call TRBJ2-3; the D is unclear. CDR3 sequence: CASSLSDTDTQYF. Written as DNA, the CDR3 is TGTGCCAGCAGCTTAAGCGACACAGATACGCAGTATTTT.